This TCR beta chain was recorded in a study of T-cell reconstitution after alpha-beta-depleted transplantation in children. Unique molecular identifiers were incorporated when the TCRbeta library was constructed. Using its own MiXCR run on the PCR reads, TCRdb lists one record per CDR3 protein. The sample contains 170,000 or so distinct CDR3 sequences, about 6.4% of which appear only once. This CDR3 is 18 amino acids long. Trimming removed 1 base from V and 4 bases from J, with 22 bases in between. J is TRBJ1-1 and V is TRBV12-3 or TRBV12-4, with D perhaps TRBD1 (5 bases). The specimen comprised PBMCs from the stem cell graft donor, sampled from the stem cell graft. This TCR was recovered from a human donor who donated a stem cell graft to a child with Wiskott-Aldrich syndrome. CDR3 sequence: CASSLGMRRGGRRTEAFF. The CDR3 DNA follows: TGTGCCAGCAGTTTAGGGATGAGACGGGGGGGACGTCGCACTGAAGCTTTCTTT.